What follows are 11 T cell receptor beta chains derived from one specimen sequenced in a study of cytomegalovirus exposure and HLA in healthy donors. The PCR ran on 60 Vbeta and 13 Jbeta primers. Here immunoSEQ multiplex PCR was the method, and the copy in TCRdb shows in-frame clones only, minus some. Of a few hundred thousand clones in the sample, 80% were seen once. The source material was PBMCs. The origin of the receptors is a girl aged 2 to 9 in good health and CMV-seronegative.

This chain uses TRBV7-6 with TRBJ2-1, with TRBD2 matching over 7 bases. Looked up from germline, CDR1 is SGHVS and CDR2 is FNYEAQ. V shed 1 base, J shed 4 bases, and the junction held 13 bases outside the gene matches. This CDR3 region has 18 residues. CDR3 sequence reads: CASSLGVLRGKRYNEQFF. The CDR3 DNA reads TGTGCCAGCAGCTTAGGGGTGCTGCGGGGGAAGCGATACAATGAGCAGTTCTTC. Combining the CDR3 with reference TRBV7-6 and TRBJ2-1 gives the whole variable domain GAGVSQSPRYKVTKRGQDVALRCDPISGHVSLYWYRQALGQGPEFLTYFNYEAQQDKSGLPNDRFSAERPEGSISTLTIQRTEQRDSAMYRCASSLGVLRGKRYNEQFFGPGTRLTVL.

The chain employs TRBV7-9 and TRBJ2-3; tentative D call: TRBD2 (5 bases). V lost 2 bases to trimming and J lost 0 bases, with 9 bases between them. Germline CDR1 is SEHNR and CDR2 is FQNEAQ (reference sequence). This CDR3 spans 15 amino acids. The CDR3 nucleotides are TGTGCCAGCAGCTTATTCCGGGGAAGCACAGATACGCAGTATTTT. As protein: CASSLFRGSTDTQYF.

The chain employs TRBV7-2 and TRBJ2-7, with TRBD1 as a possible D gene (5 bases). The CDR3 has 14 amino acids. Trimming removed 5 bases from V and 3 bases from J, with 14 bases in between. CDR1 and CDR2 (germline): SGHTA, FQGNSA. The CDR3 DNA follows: TGTGCCAGCAGCCCACAGGACACCGTCTACGAGCAGTACTTC. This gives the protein CASSPQDTVYEQYF.

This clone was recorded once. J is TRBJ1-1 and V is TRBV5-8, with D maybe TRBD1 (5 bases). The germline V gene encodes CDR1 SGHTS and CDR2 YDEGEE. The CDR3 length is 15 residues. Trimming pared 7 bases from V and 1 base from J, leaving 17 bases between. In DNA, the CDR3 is TGTGCCAGCCCCGGGGGGTATCTACGGAACACTGAAGCTTTCTTT. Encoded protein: CASPGGYLRNTEAFF.

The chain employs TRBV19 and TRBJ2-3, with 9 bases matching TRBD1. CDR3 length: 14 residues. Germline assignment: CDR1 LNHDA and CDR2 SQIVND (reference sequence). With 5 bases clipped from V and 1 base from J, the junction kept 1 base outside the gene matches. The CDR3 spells CASSGTGRTDTQYF. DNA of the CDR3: TGTGCCAGTAGTGGGACAGGGCGCACAGATACGCAGTATTTT.

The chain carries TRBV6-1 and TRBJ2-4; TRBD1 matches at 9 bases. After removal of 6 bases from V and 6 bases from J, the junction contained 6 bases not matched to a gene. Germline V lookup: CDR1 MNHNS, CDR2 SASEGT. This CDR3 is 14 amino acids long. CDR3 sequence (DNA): TGTGCCAGCAGAGTCCGGGACAGGGCAAACATTCAGTACTTC. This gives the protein CASRVRDRANIQYF.

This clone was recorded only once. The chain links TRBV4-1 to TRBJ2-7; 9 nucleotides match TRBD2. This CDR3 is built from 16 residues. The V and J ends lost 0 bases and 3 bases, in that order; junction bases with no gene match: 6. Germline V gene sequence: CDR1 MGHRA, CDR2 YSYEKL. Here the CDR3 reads CASSQDPNSGSYEQYF. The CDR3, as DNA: TGCGCCAGCAGCCAAGATCCGAATAGCGGGAGCTACGAGCAGTACTTC.

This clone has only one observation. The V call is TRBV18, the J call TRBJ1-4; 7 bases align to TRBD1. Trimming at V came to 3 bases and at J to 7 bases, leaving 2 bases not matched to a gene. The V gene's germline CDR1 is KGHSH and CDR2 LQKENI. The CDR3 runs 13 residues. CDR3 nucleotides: TGTGCCAGCTCACCTGACAGGGCTGAAAAACTGTTTTTT. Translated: CASSPDRAEKLFF.

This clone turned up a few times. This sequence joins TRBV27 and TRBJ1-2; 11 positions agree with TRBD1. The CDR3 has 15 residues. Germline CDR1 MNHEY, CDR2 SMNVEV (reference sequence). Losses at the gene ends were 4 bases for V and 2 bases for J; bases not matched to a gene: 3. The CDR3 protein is CASSSGTGGNYGYTF. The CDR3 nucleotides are TGTGCCAGCAGTTCCGGGACAGGGGGAAACTATGGCTACACCTTC.

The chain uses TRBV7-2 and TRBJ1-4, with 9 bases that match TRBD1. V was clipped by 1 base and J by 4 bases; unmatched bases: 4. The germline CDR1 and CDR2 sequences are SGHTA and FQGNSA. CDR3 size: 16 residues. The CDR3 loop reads CASSLVGTGLNEKLFF. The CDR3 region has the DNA TGTGCCAGCAGCTTAGTAGGGACAGGGCTTAATGAAAAACTGTTTTTT.

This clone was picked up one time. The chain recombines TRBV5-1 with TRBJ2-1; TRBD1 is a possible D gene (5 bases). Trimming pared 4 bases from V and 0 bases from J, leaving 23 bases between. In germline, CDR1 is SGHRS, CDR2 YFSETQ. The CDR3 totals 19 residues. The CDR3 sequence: CASSPRVRQLNSSYNEQFF. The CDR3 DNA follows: TGCGCCAGCAGCCCACGGGTGAGACAGCTAAATAGCTCCTACAATGAGCAGTTCTTC.